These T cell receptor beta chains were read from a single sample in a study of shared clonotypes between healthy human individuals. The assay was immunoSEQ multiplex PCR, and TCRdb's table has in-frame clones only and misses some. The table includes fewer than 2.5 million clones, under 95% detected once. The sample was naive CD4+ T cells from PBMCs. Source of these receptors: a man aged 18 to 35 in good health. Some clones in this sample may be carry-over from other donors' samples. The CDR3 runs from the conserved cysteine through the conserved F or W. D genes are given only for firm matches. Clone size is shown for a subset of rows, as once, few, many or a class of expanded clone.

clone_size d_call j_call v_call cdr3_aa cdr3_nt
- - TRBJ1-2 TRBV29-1 CSVAGLSNYGYTF TGCAGCGTTGCAGGACTGAGTAACTATGGCTACACCTTC
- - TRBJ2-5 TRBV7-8 CASSSGQIFQETQYF TGTGCCAGCAGCTCCGGACAGATCTTCCAAGAGACCCAGTACTTC
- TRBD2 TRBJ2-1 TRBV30 CAWSASGNEQFF TGTGCCTGGAGCGCTAGCGGGAATGAGCAGTTCTTC
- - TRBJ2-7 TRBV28 CASSPTGTKGEQYF TGTGCCAGCAGTCCGACCGGGACGAAGGGCGAGCAGTACTTC
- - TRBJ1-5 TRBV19 CASGPQDGYNQPQHF TGTGCCAGTGGCCCCCAGGACGGATACAATCAGCCCCAGCATTTT
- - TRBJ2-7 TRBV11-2 CASSPRGGSPYEQYF TGTGCCAGCAGCCCCAGGGGCGGTTCCCCCTACGAGCAGTACTTC
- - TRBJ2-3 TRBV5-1 CASSLRADSTDTQYF TGCGCCAGCAGCTTACGGGCGGACTCTACAGATACGCAGTATTTT
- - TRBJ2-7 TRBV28 CASRIPNYEQYF TGTGCCAGCAGAATCCCGAACTACGAGCAGTACTTC
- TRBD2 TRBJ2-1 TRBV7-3 CASSSGLALYNEQFF TGTGCCAGCAGCTCGGGACTAGCTCTCTACAATGAGCAGTTCTTC
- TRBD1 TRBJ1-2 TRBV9 CASSPRQGAIFSDGYTF TGTGCCAGCAGCCCTAGGCAGGGGGCGATTTTTAGTGATGGCTACACCTTC
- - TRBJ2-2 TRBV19 CASKTGGVAGGPTGELFF TGTGCCAGTAAGACAGGGGGCGTAGCGGGAGGGCCCACCGGGGAGCTGTTTTTT
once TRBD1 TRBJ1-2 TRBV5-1 CASSSPDRDLYGYTF TGCGCCAGCAGCTCGCCCGACAGGGATCTCTATGGCTACACCTTC
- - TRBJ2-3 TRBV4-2 CASSRAGAETFTDTQYF TGTGCCAGCAGCCGAGCTGGGGCGGAGACCTTCACAGATACGCAGTATTTT
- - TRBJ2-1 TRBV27 CASKKTEYNEQFF TGTGCCAGCAAGAAGACTGAATACAATGAGCAGTTCTTC
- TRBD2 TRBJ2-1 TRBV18 CASSPRTSGITYNEQFF TGTGCCAGCTCACCCCGGACTAGCGGTATTACCTACAATGAGCAGTTCTTC
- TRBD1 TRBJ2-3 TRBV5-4 CASSFGQGADTQYF TGTGCCAGCAGCTTCGGACAGGGTGCAGATACGCAGTATTTT
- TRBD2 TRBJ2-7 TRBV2 CASSEAGGRWYEQYF TGTGCCAGCAGTGAAGCCGGGGGGAGGTGGTACGAGCAGTACTTC
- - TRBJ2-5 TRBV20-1 CSASSRGTQYF TGCAGTGCCAGTTCGCGGGGGACCCAGTACTTC
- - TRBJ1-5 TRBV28 CASSLVTGDSQPQHF TGTGCCAGCAGTTTAGTGACAGGAGATAGTCAGCCCCAGCATTTT
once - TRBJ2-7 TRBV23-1 CASRDRDRTYEQYF TGCGCCAGCAGAGACCGGGACCGCACCTACGAGCAGTACTTC